The rows below give T cell receptor beta chains drawn from one sample of a study of PD-1 blockade in classical Hodgkin lymphoma. Repertoires were generated with immunoSEQ multiplex PCR, while TCRdb's copy carries only in-frame clones and drops some. The table has more than 40,000 clones, roughly 86% seen once; the top ten hold about 8.9%. This sample comprised peripheral blood mononuclear cells (PBMCs), obtained at baseline. These receptors were collected from a human donor with classical Hodgkin lymphoma. Both conserved end residues are part of each CDR3. D genes are given only for firm matches. A row's size may be missing; if present it is once, few, many or a size class.

-	TRBV19	TRBD2	TRBJ2-7	TGTGCCAGTAGTCCCTTGAGGACTAGCGGGAGTAGTGAGCAGTACTTC	CASSPLRTSGSSEQYF
-	TRBV28	-	TRBJ1-5	TGTGCCAGCAGTACCTACAGGGCAGGGGAGCCCCAGCATTTT	CASSTYRAGEPQHF
-	TRBV13	TRBD1	TRBJ2-7	TGTGCCAGCAGCACCTGGACAGGGTCCCCCTACGAGCAGTACTTC	CASSTWTGSPYEQYF
-	TRBV29-1	TRBD1	TRBJ1-2	TGCAGCGTAGAGGGACAGGGCGCATCCATTGGTGGCTACACCTTC	CSVEGQGASIGGYTF
-	TRBV14	-	TRBJ2-7	TGTGCCAGCAGCCAAGGGCAGCCAATTCGGGAGCAGTACTTC	CASSQGQPIREQYF
-	TRBV7-6	TRBD2	TRBJ2-1	TGTGCCAGCAGCCCGTGGACTAGCGGGAGCTACAATGAGCAGTTCTTC	CASSPWTSGSYNEQFF
few	TRBV18	TRBD1	TRBJ1-2	TGTGCCAGCTCCCCTATCGGACAGGGAGGATATGGCTACACCTTC	CASSPIGQGGYGYTF
-	TRBV2	-	TRBJ1-3	TGTGCCAGCAGTGAAGCAGTCCGGGGGGCTGGAAACACCATATATTTT	CASSEAVRGAGNTIYF
-	TRBV14	-	TRBJ2-3	TGTGCCAGCAGCCAGAGCAAGGTATCTGCAGATACGCAGTATTTT	CASSQSKVSADTQYF
-	TRBV13	TRBD1	TRBJ2-3	TGTGCCAGCAGCTTAGTTAAGGACAGGGACACAGATACGCAGTATTTT	CASSLVKDRDTDTQYF
-	TRBV5-1	-	TRBJ2-7	TGCGCCAGCAGCAACGAACAGGCCTACGAGCAGTACTTC	CASSNEQAYEQYF
-	TRBV9	TRBD1	TRBJ1-2	TGTGCCAGCAGCGTTGGGCAGGGGGGCTATGGCTACACCTTC	CASSVGQGGYGYTF
-	TRBV4-1	TRBD2	TRBJ2-1	TGCGCCAGCAGCCAAGATGATCCGAGCGGGATCTCCTACAATGAGCAGTTCTTC	CASSQDDPSGISYNEQFF
-	TRBV28	-	TRBJ1-1	TGTGCCAGCACTCTACTCGGGGGTCGCACTGAAGCTTTCTTT	CASTLLGGRTEAFF
-	TRBV29-1	TRBD1	TRBJ2-1	TGCAGCAGTATTGGGGACAGGGCCTACAATGAGCAGTTCTTC	CSSIGDRAYNEQFF
-	TRBV27	TRBD2	TRBJ2-7	TGTGCCAGCAGACCCCTCCCAGCGGGACGCTACGAGCAGTACTTC	CASRPLPAGRYEQYF
-	TRBV10-3	-	TRBJ1-1	TGTGCCATCAGGGCTTTGGGGGGGAGCACTGAAGCTTTCTTT	CAIRALGGSTEAFF
-	TRBV10-3	TRBD2	TRBJ2-7	TGTGCCATCAGTGGGACTAGCGGGAGCTACGAGCAGTACTTC	CAISGTSGSYEQYF
-	TRBV28	-	TRBJ1-2	TGTGCCAGCAGTTTATACCAGACAGCCGATTATGGCTACACCTTC	CASSLYQTADYGYTF
-	TRBV11-2	-	TRBJ2-5	TGTGCCAGCAGCTTAGAACCACTGGAGACCCAGTACTTC	CASSLEPLETQYF
-	TRBV18	TRBD1	TRBJ2-5	TGTGCCAGCTCCGACAGGGTTGGAGCCCAAGAGACCCAGTACTTC	CASSDRVGAQETQYF
-	TRBV7-9	TRBD1	TRBJ2-1	TGTGCCAGCAGCCCCAGGACAGGGAGCGATGAGCAGTTCTTC	CASSPRTGSDEQFF
-	TRBV27	-	TRBJ2-2	TGTGCCAGCAGTTTATCCAGCCGGACACCAACCGGGGAGCTGTTTTTT	CASSLSSRTPTGELFF
-	TRBV27	-	TRBJ2-1	TGTGCCAGCAGTTTAGGGAGTAGTTACAATGAGCAGTTCTTC	CASSLGSSYNEQFF
-	TRBV6-5	-	TRBJ2-7	TGTGCCAGCAGTTACTCGAACCGGGGCCTTTCCTACGAGCAGTACTTC	CASSYSNRGLSYEQYF
-	TRBV27	-	TRBJ2-1	TGTGCCAGCAGTTTGGGGGGGGGCCCCTACAATGAGCAGTTCTTC	CASSLGGGPYNEQFF
-	TRBV7-3	TRBD2	TRBJ2-3	TGTGCCAGCAGCTACATAGCGGGAGGGCCGACAGATACGCAGTATTTT	CASSYIAGGPTDTQYF
-	TRBV28	TRBD1	TRBJ2-5	TGTGCCACCCTGACAGGGGGCGGTGAGACCCAGTACTTC	CATLTGGGETQYF
-	TRBV18	TRBD2	TRBJ2-7	TGTGCCAGCTCACCAGTAGCGGGGGGTATAGACGAGCAGTACTTC	CASSPVAGGIDEQYF
few	TRBV28	TRBD1	TRBJ2-7	TGTGCCAGCAGATCGCCGGGACAGACCTACGAGCAGTACTTC	CASRSPGQTYEQYF
-	TRBV10-3	-	TRBJ2-7	TGTGCCATCAGTGAACAGGTAGCTATCGACGAGCAGTACTTC	CAISEQVAIDEQYF
few	TRBV4-3	-	TRBJ2-5	TGCGCCAGCAGCCAAGATTGGGCGGGGCAAGAGACCCAGTACTTC	CASSQDWAGQETQYF
-	TRBV11-2	TRBD2	TRBJ2-1	TGTGCCAGCAGCCCCCTAGCGGGGCCTTCAAGAGAGCAGTTCTTC	CASSPLAGPSREQFF
-	TRBV15	-	TRBJ2-2	TGTGCCACCAGCAGAGATGAACAGATCTTCACCGGGGAGCTGTTTTTT	CATSRDEQIFTGELFF
-	TRBV23-1	-	TRBJ2-4	TGCGCCAGCAGTGAAGGAGACAGGTTAGCGGACAGGAACATTCAGTACTTC	CASSEGDRLADRNIQYF
-	TRBV28	-	TRBJ2-5	TGTGCCAGCAGTGTCGAAGGAGGGTCGCAAGAGACCCAGTACTTC	CASSVEGGSQETQYF
-	TRBV4-2	-	TRBJ2-1	TGTGCCAGCGGCGGGACTGGTTCCTACAATGAGCAGTTCTTC	CASGGTGSYNEQFF
-	TRBV29-1	-	TRBJ1-2	TGCAGCGTTATATTCTTTAACTATGGCTACACCTTC	CSVIFFNYGYTF
-	TRBV19	-	TRBJ1-5	TGTGCCAGTGCCTACGGGACACTAGATCAGCCCCAGCATTTT	CASAYGTLDQPQHF
-	TRBV18	-	TRBJ2-5	TGTGCCAGCTCATCCGGACAGTTCCGATTGGAGACCCAGTACTTC	CASSSGQFRLETQYF
-	TRBV6-4	TRBD2	TRBJ2-1	TGTGCCAGCGCTGAGGGGACTAGCGGCTACAATGAGCAGTTCTTC	CASAEGTSGYNEQFF
-	TRBV29-1	-	TRBJ2-1	TGCAGCGTTGATAAGTCCCAGGGCAATGAGCAGTTCTTC	CSVDKSQGNEQFF
-	TRBV6-1	-	TRBJ2-3	TGTGCCAGCAGTGCTGGGAGGCGGGTCACAGATACGCAGTATTTT	CASSAGRRVTDTQYF
-	TRBV21-1	-	TRBJ2-4	TGTGCCAGCAGCAAAGCGACCTTAGCCAAAAACATTCAGTACTTC	CASSKATLAKNIQYF